The rows below give T cell receptor beta chains drawn from one sample of a study of CD8 T cells in ankylosing spondylitis. TCRdb used MiXCR to reprocess the 5' RACE reads, holding one entry per CDR3 protein. The sample holds more than 150,000 distinct CDR3 sequences, 11% seen once. Sequences were obtained from blood, either unsorted or a sorted T cell fraction (not recorded which). The source is a male donor with ankylosing spondylitis or in good health (not recorded which). The CDR3 runs from the conserved cysteine through the conserved F or W. Fields, in order: clone size, D gene, V gene, J gene, CDR3 protein, CDR3 DNA. A D gene is named only where the DNA matches it firmly. Where a row states a size, it is once, few, many or the class of an expanded clone; other rows omit it.

few	.	TRBV7-9	TRBJ2-1	CASSLDDGAGFF	TGTGCCAGCAGCTTAGATGACGGTGCCGGGTTCTTC
.	.	TRBV7-2	TRBJ1-3	CASSGNRFSGNTIYF	TGTGCCAGCAGCGGAAACAGGTTCTCTGGAAACACCATATATTTT
.	TRBD1	TRBV24-1	TRBJ2-1	CATGLDDRGLDEQFF	TGTGCCACCGGGCTAGATGACAGGGGGCTGGATGAGCAGTTCTTC
many	.	TRBV27	TRBJ1-5	CASGSRTESQPQHF	TGTGCCAGCGGGTCTAGGACAGAAAGCCAGCCCCAGCATTTT
many	TRBD2	TRBV29-1	TRBJ2-3	CSVRSGSGTDTQYF	TGCAGCGTTCGGAGCGGGAGTGGTACAGATACGCAGTATTTT
many	.	TRBV5-1	TRBJ1-1	CASSLEAGAEAFF	TGCGCCAGCAGCTTGGAGGCAGGGGCTGAAGCTTTCTTT
.	.	TRBV25-1	TRBJ1-2	CASSEQGGYTF	TGTGCCAGCAGTGAACAGGGCGGCTACACCTTC
.	TRBD2	TRBV9	TRBJ2-1	CASTLSPSGSYNEQFF	TGTGCCAGCACCTTATCCCCTAGCGGCTCCTACAATGAGCAGTTCTTC
many	.	TRBV14	TRBJ2-7	CASSQVALEDQYF	TGTGCCAGCAGCCAAGTAGCCTTAGAGGATCAGTACTTC
many	TRBD1	TRBV5-1	TRBJ2-5	CASASGTGKETQYF	TGCGCCAGCGCCTCCGGGACAGGGAAAGAGACCCAGTACTTC
many	TRBD1	TRBV20-1	TRBJ2-5	CSARDRAQGKETQYF	TGCAGTGCTAGAGATAGGGCACAGGGGAAAGAGACCCAGTACTTC
many	TRBD1	TRBV4-3	TRBJ1-2	CASSQEVRTGGFGYTF	TGCGCCAGCAGCCAAGAAGTTAGGACAGGGGGCTTTGGCTACACCTTC
few	.	TRBV5-1	TRBJ1-1	CASSPASTVEAFF	TGCGCCAGCAGCCCCGCTAGCACAGTAGAAGCTTTCTTT
many	.	TRBV20-1	TRBJ2-2	CSARPGTRGIGGELFF	TGCAGTGCTAGACCAGGGACACGGGGCATCGGGGGGGAGCTGTTTTTT
many	TRBD2	TRBV24-1	TRBJ2-3	CATSDSGTSFTDTQYF	TGTGCCACCAGTGATTCCGGGACTAGTTTCACAGATACGCAGTATTTT
many	TRBD2	TRBV7-2	TRBJ2-1	CASSSSGMRNEQFF	TGTGCCAGCAGCTCTAGCGGGATGCGGAATGAGCAGTTCTTC
.	.	TRBV24-1	TRBJ2-3	CATKGQATDTQYF	TGTGCCACCAAAGGGCAGGCCACAGATACGCAGTATTTT
many	.	TRBV14	TRBJ1-1	CASSQDRAPNTEAFF	TGTGCCAGCAGCCAAGACAGGGCCCCGAACACTGAAGCTTTCTTT
few	TRBD1	TRBV7-9	TRBJ2-1	CASSPGQGGHNEQFF	TGTGCCAGCAGCCCGGGACAGGGTGGCCACAATGAGCAGTTCTTC
few	.	TRBV5-1	TRBJ2-3	CASSLEGRNTDTQYF	TGCGCCAGCAGCTTGGAAGGACGAAACACAGATACGCAGTATTTT
many	.	TRBV6-5	TRBJ2-7	CASSYAPPGQSEQYF	TGTGCCAGCAGTTACGCCCCACCGGGACAATCCGAGCAGTACTTC
.	.	TRBV29-1	TRBJ2-3	CSVLLSSTDTQYF	TGCAGCGTGTTACTTTCTAGCACAGATACGCAGTATTTT
.	.	TRBV6-5	TRBJ1-4	CASSSRQTNEKLFF	TGTGCCAGCAGTTCAAGACAGACTAATGAAAAACTGTTTTTT
many	.	TRBV24-1	TRBJ2-7	CAAYTRQYF	TGTGCCGCCTACACCCGGCAGTACTTC
few	TRBD2	TRBV4-3	TRBJ2-2	CASSQEDSGGRTGELFF	TGCGCCAGCAGCCAAGAGGACAGCGGGGGGCGCACCGGGGAGCTGTTTTTT
many	TRBD2	TRBV29-1	TRBJ2-7	CSVEGGSSGNPYEQYF	TGCAGCGTTGAAGGAGGGTCTAGCGGGAATCCCTACGAGCAGTACTTC
many	.	TRBV5-1	TRBJ2-7	CASSLVGRGSYEQYF	TGCGCCAGCAGCTTGGTTGGACGGGGCTCCTACGAGCAGTACTTC
.	.	TRBV7-2	TRBJ2-1	CASSLTDYEQFF	TGTGCCAGCAGCTTAACTGACTATGAGCAGTTCTTC
hyperexpanded	TRBD2	TRBV13	TRBJ2-2	CASSPGTSWGTGELFF	TGTGCCAGCAGCCCGGGGACTAGCTGGGGCACCGGGGAGCTGTTTTTT